One TCR beta chain is described in this entry. In the source study's methods: Reference gene primer amplification gave estimated nucleated cell counts. Only in-frame clones appear in the TCRdb table, and some are missing; sequencing was by immunoSEQ multiplex PCR. V and J calls and clone size are copied from that table; D and trimming were computed from the DNA. The profile shows tens of thousands of clones, 65% to 90% of them singletons. The V gene's germline CDR1 is LNHDA and CDR2 SQIVND (reference sequence). Trimming left V 6 bases short and J 0 bases short, with 12 bases between. The CDR3 consists of 15 residues. The sample belongs to a study of blood T cell repertoires in COVID-19. In the study overall: Samples taken during acute and convalescent COVID-19 were collected in the United States, Italy and Spain. Sample material is recorded as cDNA or gDNA derived from T cells, B-cell-depleted T cells, or PBMCs.

The sequence derives from a human donor in a cohort sampled during active COVID-19. The J gene is TRBJ1-3, the V gene TRBV19; D might be TRBD1 (6 bases). The material sequenced was peripheral blood. The CDR3: CASRPGQSSGNTIYF. The CDR3 DNA sequence: TGTGCCAGTAGACCCGGACAGAGCTCTGGAAACACCATATATTTT. The full variable domain, its missing parts supplied by reference TRBV19 and TRBJ1-3, is DGGITQSPKYLFRKEGQNVTLSCEQNLNHDAMYWYRQDPGQGLRLIYYSQIVNDFQKGDIAEGYSVSREKKESFPLTVTSAQKNPTAFYLCASRPGQSSGNTIYFGEGSWLTVV.